The clone carrying this TCR beta chain occurred many times. From the 5' RACE reads, TCRdb called clonotypes with MiXCR, one entry per CDR3 protein. This table holds 25,000 to 30,000 distinct CDR3 sequences, 5.7% found once. This entry is derived from a study of early T cells in non-severe SARS-CoV-2 infection. The wider study: Sequencing was performed on bulk RNA from unsorted whole blood, leaving chains unpaired.

The CDR3 loop spans 13 amino acids. V lost 3 bases and J lost 7; bases outside the gene matches: 5. Germline values: CDR1 DFQATT, CDR2 SNEGSKA (reference sequence). Sequenced material: whole blood. The chain has TRBV20-1 and TRBJ1-1; 10 bases align to TRBD1. The clonotype was recovered from an adult who was a healthcare worker with PCR-confirmed SARS-CoV-2 infection or an uninfected control (not recorded which). DNA for the CDR3: TGCAGTGCTAGGACCGGGACAGGGGATGAAGCTTTCTTT. Translation: CSARTGTGDEAFF.